This T cell receptor (beta chain) derives from a study of cytomegalovirus exposure and HLA in healthy donors listed by TCRdb under 2017. With regard to the full study: A later analysis indicated that the 130 or so validation repertoires were generated on the platform also employed for the 720 or so repertoires of the first cohort. Along with the approximately 620-subject first cohort, a separate validation cohort of some 130 different subjects was used. The study combined high-throughput TCR immunosequencing, statistical association of individual TCRs with disease status, and machine learning to predict cytomegalovirus infection status. The study aimed to test whether signatures of past pathogen exposure could be identified by cataloging public T cell receptors.

What the authors observed across the whole study: The classifier was reported to diagnose cytomegalovirus status with high specificity and sensitivity in both the original cohort and the validation cohort. A total of fewer than 200 TCR beta chains were listed by the study as associated with cytomegalovirus. A few of the identified cytomegalovirus-associated TCR beta chains were confirmed in vitro to be specific for cytomegalovirus antigens. Subsequent analysis determined that TCRs grouped into clusters in the first cohort also showed a tendency toward co-occurrence across the approximately 110 validation repertoires, and 85% to 95% of cluster scores exceeded 0. While some public TCRs were present in many individuals, most TCR sequences turned up only very rarely across donors. The authors suggested that the approach could potentially be extended to other disease states and immunological phenotypes. The validation cohort had no HLA typing available for a later analysis, so co-occurrence within that cohort was assessed over all 120 or so repertoires.

The donors were included in the validation cohort of 120 subjects, a group kept apart from the roughly 730-subject first cohort. Library preparation employed the immunoSEQ multiplex PCR assay. Per the original workflow: A statistical classification framework was built for diagnosing cytomegalovirus status from the catalog of TCR beta chain sequences. The immuneACCESS repertoire file appears here via TCRdb, limited to in-frame rearrangements. These files lack a portion of the clones; in checked studies, under half of the deficit traces to unresolved V genes, and the cause of the others is not known. The V and J calls and the clone size are those of that table, but D and trimming were determined from the DNA. For this sample there are about 43,000 clones; approximately 90% appear just once. The ten top clones hold roughly 5.3% of the sample. The CDR3 runs 15 amino acids, cysteine and phenylalanine included. Only CDR3 DNA is held: 45 bases, read in frame from base 1. As encoded in the germline V gene (reference sequence), CDR1 is SEHNR while CDR2 is FQNEAQ. Ends trimmed: V by 5 bases, J by 4 bases; bases unmatched to a gene: 10.

About this clone: Its antigen has not been determined. No much larger clone exists at a distance of one base, and base qualities are not known.

Rearrangement joined TRBV7-9 to TRBJ2-7, and TRBD1 matches 8 of the central bases. The specimen was PBMCs. This sequence was found in a man younger than 35 in good health and CMV-seronegative. The CDR3 reads CASSTNRGTPYEQYF. The nucleotides read TGTGCCAGCAGCACCAACAGGGGGACCCCTTACGAGCAGTACTTC. Extended through the reference TRBV7-9 and TRBJ2-7 proteins, this CDR3 yields the full variable domain: DTGVSQNPRHKITKRGQNVTFRCDPISEHNRLYWYRQTLGQGPEFLTYFQNEAQLEKSRLLSDRFSAERPKGSFSTLEIQRTEQGDSAMYLCASSTNRGTPYEQYFGPGTRLTVT.